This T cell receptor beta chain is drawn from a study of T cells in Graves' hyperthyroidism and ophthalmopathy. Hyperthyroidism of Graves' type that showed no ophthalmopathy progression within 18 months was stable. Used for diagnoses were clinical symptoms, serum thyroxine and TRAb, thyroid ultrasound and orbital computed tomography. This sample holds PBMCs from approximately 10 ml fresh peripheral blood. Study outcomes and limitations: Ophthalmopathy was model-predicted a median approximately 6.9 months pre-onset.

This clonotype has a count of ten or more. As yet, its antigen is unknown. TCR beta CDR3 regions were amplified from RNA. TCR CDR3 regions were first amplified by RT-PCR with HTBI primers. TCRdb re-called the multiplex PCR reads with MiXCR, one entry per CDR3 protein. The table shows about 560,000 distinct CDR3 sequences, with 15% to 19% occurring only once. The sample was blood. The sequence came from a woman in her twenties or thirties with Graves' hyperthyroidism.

The DNA of the CDR3 is TGTGCCAGCAGTGTTATAAAAGGGAACTATGGCTACACCTTC. This translates into CASSVIKGNYGYTF. This sequence joins TRBV6-1 and TRBJ1-2, with unresolved D. Germline V gives CDR1 MNHNS, CDR2 SASEGT. The CDR3 runs 14 residues. The V end was cut by 4 bases, the J end by 2 bases, with 11 bases between.